This T cell receptor (beta chain) was observed in a study of blood T cells in healthy people across ages. Total RNA extraction produced at least 5.5 micrograms (per sample) for the study. A J-beta primer mix and a sample-barcoded 5' primer were used in a second PCR of roughly 6 to 12 cycles. TCRdb analysed the 5' RACE reads with MiXCR anew, one entry per CDR3 protein. The sample shows roughly 1,000,000 distinct CDR3 sequences, less than 25% of them seen only once. Trimming took 4 bases from V and 9 from J; bases not matched to a gene: 2. CDR1 is MGHRA, CDR2 YSYEKL, per germline. The CDR3 contains 12 residues. Overall study results and limits: Older individuals had lower TCR beta diversity per million T cells (the decline was roughly linear).

This clonotype was observed a few times. Its cognate antigen is unknown. These data were likewise used in another study, on T cells of mothers and their children. That study adds: Overlap ran slightly, non-significantly higher for related than unrelated mother-child pairs.

The receptor's source is a girl aged 2-10 years in good health. The chain is built from TRBV4-1 and TRBJ1-4; 7 bases fit TRBD1. Sequencing was done on a sample of blood. The CDR3 sequence is CASSPQGQKLFF. The CDR3, as DNA: TGCGCCAGCAGCCCACAGGGGCAAAAACTGTTTTTT.